Each of the 5 T cell receptor beta chains below was sequenced from the same sample in a study of CD8 T cells in ankylosing spondylitis. Study observations and caveats: Seemingly distinctive of ankylosing spondylitis blood was a TCR beta motif formed by eight highly homologous variants.

TCRdb processed the 5' RACE reads anew with MiXCR; each CDR3 protein has one entry. The top ten clones hold around 3.5% of a sample with fewer than 550,000 distinct CDR3 sequences, less than 6% of them seen once. What these receptors recognize is not known. Sequencing input: blood, either unsorted or a sorted T cell fraction (not recorded which). These receptors originate from a male donor with ankylosing spondylitis.

This clonotype occurred many times. The chain combines TRBV5-1 with TRBJ1-5, with 7 bases fitting TRBD1. Germline-derived CDR1 and CDR2 are SGHRS and YFSETQ. CDR3 size: 13 residues. The V gene end was trimmed by 0 bases and the J gene end by 6 bases; junction bases not matched to a gene: 0. CDR3 DNA: TGCGCCAGCAGCTTGGAGGGGGCTCAGCCCCAGCATTTT. As protein: CASSLEGAQPQHF.

Many counts were recorded for this clonotype. This sequence joins TRBV7-2 and TRBJ2-2, with TRBD2 as a possible D gene (5 bases). The CDR3 covers 16 residues. Germline assignment: CDR1 SGHTA and CDR2 FQGNSA. With 5 bases removed from V and 6 bases from J, the gap between germline ends came to 19 bases. CDR3 coding DNA: TGTGCCAGCAGCCTACTAGGACCCGACTTGTCCGGGGAGCTGTTTTTT. Protein product: CASSLLGPDLSGELFF. Full variable domain (remainder filled in from reference TRBV7-2 and TRBJ2-2): GAGVSQSPSNKVTEKGKDVELRCDPISGHTALYWYRQSLGQGLEFLIYFQGNSAPDKSGLPSDRFSAERTGGSVSTLTIQRTQQEDSAVYLCASSLLGPDLSGELFFGEGSRLTVL.

The table lists this clonotype with a few counts. V is TRBV18 and J is TRBJ2-7, with D unresolved. Trimming removed 2 bases from V and 5 bases from J, with 7 bases in between. The CDR3 contains 12 residues. Germline V CDR1 and CDR2: KGHSH, LQKENI. The CDR3 protein is CASSPSSNEQYF. CDR3 sequence (DNA): TGTGCCAGCTCACCATCAAGTAACGAGCAGTACTTC.

V and J are TRBV4-3 and TRBJ1-1, with D possibly matching TRBD1 (6 bases). The CDR3 has 14 amino acids. CDR1 and CDR2 from the germline V gene are LGHNA and YSLEER. Trimming removed 2 bases at V and 3 bases at J, with 10 bases between. The CDR3 DNA is TGCGCCAGCAGCCAATACAGGGATGACACTGAAGCTTTCTTT. Translating it yields CASSQYRDDTEAFF.

This clonotype was observed at least ten times. The V gene is TRBV20-1, the J gene TRBJ1-2; 8 bases fit TRBD1. The junction had 9 bases not matched to a gene; V was cut back by 3 bases and J by 0 bases. Per germline, CDR1 DFQATT and CDR2 SNEGSKA (reference sequence). The CDR3 runs to 16 residues. The CDR3 loop is CSARAGGADSNYGYTF. CDR3 nucleotides: TGCAGTGCTAGGGCAGGGGGCGCGGATTCTAACTATGGCTACACCTTC.